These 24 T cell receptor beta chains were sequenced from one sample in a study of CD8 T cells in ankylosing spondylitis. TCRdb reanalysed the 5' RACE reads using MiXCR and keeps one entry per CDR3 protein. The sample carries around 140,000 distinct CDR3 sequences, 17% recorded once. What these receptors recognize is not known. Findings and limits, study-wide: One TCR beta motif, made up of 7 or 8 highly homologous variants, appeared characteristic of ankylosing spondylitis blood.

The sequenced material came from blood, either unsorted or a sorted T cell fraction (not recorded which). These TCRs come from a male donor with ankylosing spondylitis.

CDR3 in amino acids: CAISPGQRYEQYF. The CDR3 coding sequence is TGTGCCATCAGTCCGGGACAGCGCTACGAGCAGTACTTC. This rearrangement joins TRBV10-3 to TRBJ2-7, with 7 bases fitting TRBD1. From germline, CDR1 is ENHRY and CDR2 SYGVKD. This CDR3 region has 13 residues. V shed 5 bases, J shed 3 bases, and the junction held 4 bases outside the gene matches.

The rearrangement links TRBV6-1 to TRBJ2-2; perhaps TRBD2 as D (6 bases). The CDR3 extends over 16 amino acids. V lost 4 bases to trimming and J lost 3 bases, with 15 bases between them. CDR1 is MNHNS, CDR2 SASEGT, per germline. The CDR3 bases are TGTGCCAGCAGTGTAGAGACTAGACGGTACACCGGGGAGCTGTTTTTT. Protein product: CASSVETRRYTGELFF.

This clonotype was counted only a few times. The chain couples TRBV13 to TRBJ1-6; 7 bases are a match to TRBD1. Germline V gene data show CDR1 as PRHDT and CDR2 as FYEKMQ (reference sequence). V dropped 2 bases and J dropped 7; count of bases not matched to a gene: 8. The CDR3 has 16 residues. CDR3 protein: CASSLTWTGPNSPLHF. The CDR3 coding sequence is TGTGCCAGCAGCTTAACTTGGACAGGTCCAAATTCACCCCTCCACTTT.

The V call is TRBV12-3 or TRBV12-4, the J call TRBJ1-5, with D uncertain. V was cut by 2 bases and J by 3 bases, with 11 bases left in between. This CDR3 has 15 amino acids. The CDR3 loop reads CASSLLMDHNQPQHF. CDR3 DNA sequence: TGTGCCAGCAGTTTACTTATGGACCACAATCAGCCCCAGCATTTT.

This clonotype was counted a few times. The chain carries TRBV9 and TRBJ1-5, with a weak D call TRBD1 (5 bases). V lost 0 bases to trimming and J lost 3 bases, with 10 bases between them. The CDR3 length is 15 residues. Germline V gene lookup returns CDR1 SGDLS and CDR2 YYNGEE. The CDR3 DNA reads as TGTGCCAGCAGCGTAGGGGGCAGTACCAATCAGCCCCAGCATTTT. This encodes CASSVGGSTNQPQHF.

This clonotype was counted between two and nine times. Written as DNA, the CDR3 is TGTGCCAGCAGGTGGACTAGCGGGAGAGACTACAATGAGCAGTTCTTC. Translation: CASRWTSGRDYNEQFF. V and J are TRBV12-3 or TRBV12-4 and TRBJ2-1; 13 bases align to TRBD2. Germline trimming cut 6 bases from V and 3 bases from J; bases unmatched to any gene: 5. The CDR3 contains 16 residues.

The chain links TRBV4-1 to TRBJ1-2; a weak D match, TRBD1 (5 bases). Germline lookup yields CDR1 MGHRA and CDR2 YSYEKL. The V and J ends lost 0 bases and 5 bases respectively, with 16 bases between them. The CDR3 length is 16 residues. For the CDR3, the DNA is TGCGCCAGCAGCCAAGATCATCGGCAGGGAGGTTATGGCTACACCTTC. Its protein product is CASSQDHRQGGYGYTF.

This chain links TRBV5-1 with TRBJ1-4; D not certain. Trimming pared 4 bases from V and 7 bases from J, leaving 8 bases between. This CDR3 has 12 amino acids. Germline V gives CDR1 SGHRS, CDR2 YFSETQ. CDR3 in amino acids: CASSPIGEKLFF. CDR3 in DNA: TGCGCCAGCAGCCCGATAGGTGAAAAACTGTTTTTT.

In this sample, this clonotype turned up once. CDR3 in amino acids: CASSSGARLSGANVLTF. CDR3 in DNA: TGTGCCAGCAGTTCCGGGGCCCGCTTGAGCGGGGCCAACGTCCTGACTTTC. V usage is TRBV6-5 and J usage is TRBJ2-6; D is perhaps TRBD1 or TRBD2 (5 bases each). V shed 4 bases and J shed 4 bases, with 17 bases lying between them. The CDR3 is made up of 17 amino acids. Germline assignment: CDR1 MNHEY and CDR2 SVGAGI.

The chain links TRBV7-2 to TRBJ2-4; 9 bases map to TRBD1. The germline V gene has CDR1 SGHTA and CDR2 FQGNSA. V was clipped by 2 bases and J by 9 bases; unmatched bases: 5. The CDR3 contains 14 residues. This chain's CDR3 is CASSLPDRGVIQYF. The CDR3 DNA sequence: TGTGCCAGCAGCTTACCGGACAGGGGAGTCATTCAGTACTTC.

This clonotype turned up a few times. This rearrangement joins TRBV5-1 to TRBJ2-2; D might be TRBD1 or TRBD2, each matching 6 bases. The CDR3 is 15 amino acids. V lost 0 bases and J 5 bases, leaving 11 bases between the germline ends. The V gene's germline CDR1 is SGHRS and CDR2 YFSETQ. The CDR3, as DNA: TGCGCCAGCAGCTTGGCCGGCGGGACAACCGGGGAGCTGTTTTTT. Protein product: CASSLAGGTTGELFF.

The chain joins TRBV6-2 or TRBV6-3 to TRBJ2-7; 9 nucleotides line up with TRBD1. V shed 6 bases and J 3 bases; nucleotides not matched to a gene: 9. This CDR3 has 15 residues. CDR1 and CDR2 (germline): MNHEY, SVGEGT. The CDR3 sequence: CASSLDRGAFYEQYF. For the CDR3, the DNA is TGTGCCAGCAGCCTCGACAGGGGGGCCTTCTACGAGCAGTACTTC.

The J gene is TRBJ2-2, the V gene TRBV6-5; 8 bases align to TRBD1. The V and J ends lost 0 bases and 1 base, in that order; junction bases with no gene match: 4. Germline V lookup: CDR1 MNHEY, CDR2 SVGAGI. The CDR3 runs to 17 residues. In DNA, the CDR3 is TGTGCCAGCAGTTACTCTCCGGGACAGGAGAACACCGGGGAGCTGTTTTTT. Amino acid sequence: CASSYSPGQENTGELFF.

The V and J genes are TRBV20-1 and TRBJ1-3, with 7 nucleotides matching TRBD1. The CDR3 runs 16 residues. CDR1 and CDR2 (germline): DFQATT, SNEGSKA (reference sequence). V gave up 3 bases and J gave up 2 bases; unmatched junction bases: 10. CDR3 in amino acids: CSASPFDRVTGNTIYF. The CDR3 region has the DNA TGCAGTGCTAGTCCCTTCGACAGGGTCACTGGAAACACCATATATTTT.

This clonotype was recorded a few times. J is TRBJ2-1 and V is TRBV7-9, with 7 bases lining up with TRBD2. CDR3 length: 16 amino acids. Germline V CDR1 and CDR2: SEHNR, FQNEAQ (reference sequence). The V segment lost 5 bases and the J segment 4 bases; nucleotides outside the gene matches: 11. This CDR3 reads CASSPRAGDSYNEQFF. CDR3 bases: TGTGCCAGCAGCCCACGGGCGGGAGACAGTTACAATGAGCAGTTCTTC.

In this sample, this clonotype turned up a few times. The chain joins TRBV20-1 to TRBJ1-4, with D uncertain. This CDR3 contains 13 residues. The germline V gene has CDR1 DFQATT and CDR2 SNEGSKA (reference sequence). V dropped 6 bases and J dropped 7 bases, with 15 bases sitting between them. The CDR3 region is CSARLGFSEKLFF. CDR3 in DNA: TGCAGTGCAAGGCTGGGTTTCTCTGAAAAACTGTTTTTT.

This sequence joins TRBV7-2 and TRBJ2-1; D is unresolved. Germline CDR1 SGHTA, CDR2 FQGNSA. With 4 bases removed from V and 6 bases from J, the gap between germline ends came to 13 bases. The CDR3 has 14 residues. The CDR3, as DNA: TGTGCCAGCAGCTCGGGTTACTTGTCCAATGAGCAGTTCTTC. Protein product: CASSSGYLSNEQFF.

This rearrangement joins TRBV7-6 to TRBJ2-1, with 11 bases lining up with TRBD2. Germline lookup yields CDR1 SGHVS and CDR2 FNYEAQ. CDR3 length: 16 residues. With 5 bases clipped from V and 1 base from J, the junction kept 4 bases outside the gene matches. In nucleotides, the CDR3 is TGTGCCAGCAGCAATAGCGGGAGGGGGTCCTACAATGAGCAGTTCTTC. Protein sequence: CASSNSGRGSYNEQFF.

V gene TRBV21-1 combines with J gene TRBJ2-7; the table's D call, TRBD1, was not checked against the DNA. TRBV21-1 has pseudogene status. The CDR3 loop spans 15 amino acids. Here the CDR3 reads CASSRLGTGVFEQYF. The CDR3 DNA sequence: TGTGCCAGCAGCCGCCTCGGGACAGGGGTGTTCGAGCAGTACTTC.

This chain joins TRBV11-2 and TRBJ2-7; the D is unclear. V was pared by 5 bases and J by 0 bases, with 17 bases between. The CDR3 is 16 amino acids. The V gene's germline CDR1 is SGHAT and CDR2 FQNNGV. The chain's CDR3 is CASSIWDNDVSYEQYF. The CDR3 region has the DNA TGTGCCAGCAGCATTTGGGATAACGACGTCTCCTACGAGCAGTACTTC.

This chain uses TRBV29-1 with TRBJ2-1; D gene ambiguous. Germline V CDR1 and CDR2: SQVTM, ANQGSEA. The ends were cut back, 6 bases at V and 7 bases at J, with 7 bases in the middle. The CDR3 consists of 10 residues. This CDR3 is CSVVDNEQFF. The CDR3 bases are TGCAGCGTAGTAGATAATGAGCAGTTCTTC.

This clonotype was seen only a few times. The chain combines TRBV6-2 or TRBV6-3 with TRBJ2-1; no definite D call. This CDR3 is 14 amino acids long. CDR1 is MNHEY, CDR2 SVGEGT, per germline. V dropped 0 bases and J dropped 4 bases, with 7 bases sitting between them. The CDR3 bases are TGTGCCAGCAGTTACTCAGGGTTATACAATGAGCAGTTCTTC. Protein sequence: CASSYSGLYNEQFF.

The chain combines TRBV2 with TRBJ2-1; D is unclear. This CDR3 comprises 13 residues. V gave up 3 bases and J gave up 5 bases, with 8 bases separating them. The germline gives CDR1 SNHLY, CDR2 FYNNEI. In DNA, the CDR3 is TGTGCCAGCAGTGAGGGTCTGGACAATGAGCAGTTCTTC. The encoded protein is CASSEGLDNEQFF.

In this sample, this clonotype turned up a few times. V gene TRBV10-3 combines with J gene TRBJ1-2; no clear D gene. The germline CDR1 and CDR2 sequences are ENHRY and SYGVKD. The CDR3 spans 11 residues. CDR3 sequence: CASGENYGYTF. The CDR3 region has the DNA TGTGCTAGTGGGGAGAACTATGGCTACACCTTC.